This section outlines one T cell receptor (beta chain) sequence together with its context. The data originate from a study of blood T cell repertoires in COVID-19. This table comes from immunoSEQ multiplex PCR, and its TCRdb copy is limited to in-frame clones, with some not included. Counted here are 250,000 to 350,000 clones, 90% occurring once; the ten biggest clones make up roughly 1.1%. Study members were between roughly 18 and 100 years old and lived in over 20 US regions. Participants were placed into cohorts based on the clinical history they reported. V lost 6 bases and J lost 6, with 10 bases in between. Looked up from germline, CDR1 is MNHEY and CDR2 is SVGAGI. The CDR3 has 12 residues.

V and J are TRBV6-5 and TRBJ2-3, with D perhaps TRBD2 (6 bases). This clonotype originated in a woman younger than 45 who had recovered from COVID-19. Sequenced input: PBMCs or T cells enriched from blood (not recorded which). This CDR3 reads CASRGGRDTQYF. CDR3 sequence (DNA): TGTGCCAGCAGAGGAGGGAGGGATACGCAGTATTTT.